The rows below give T cell receptor beta chains drawn from one sample of a study of blood T cells in healthy people across ages. TCRdb re-analysed the 5' RACE reads in MiXCR, keeping a single row per CDR3 protein. The table lists 660,000 or so distinct CDR3 sequences, about 53% of them singletons. The material sequenced was blood. The receptors shown here come from a man aged 55 to 70 in good health. CDR3s include the opening cysteine and the closing phenylalanine or tryptophan. D genes are given only for firm matches. Only some rows state a clone size, as once, few, many or a class for expanded clones.

d_gene	abundance	v_gene	j_gene	CDR3aa	CDR3nt
.	few	TRBV5-1	TRBJ2-5	CASSGELRETQYF	TGCGCCAGCAGCGGAGAACTTCGGGAGACCCAGTACTTC
TRBD1	.	TRBV7-2	TRBJ2-3	CASSPQGTATDTQYF	TGTGCCAGCAGCCCACAGGGGACGGCCACAGATACGCAGTATTTT
.	.	TRBV6-5	TRBJ2-1	CASSYSRPGQGKQFF	TGTGCCAGCAGTTACTCGAGGCCCGGCCAGGGGAAGCAGTTCTTC
.	.	TRBV7-9	TRBJ2-3	CASSALRDQSTDTQYF	TGTGCCAGCAGCGCTCTCCGGGACCAGAGCACAGATACGCAGTATTTT
.	few	TRBV5-1	TRBJ1-2	CASSLSPGQRGYTF	TGCGCCAGCAGCTTGTCGCCGGGACAACGGGGCTACACCTTC
.	many	TRBV28	TRBJ1-4	CASRTYTGGEKLFF	TGTGCCAGCAGGACATACACGGGAGGTGAAAAACTGTTTTTT
TRBD1	.	TRBV10-3	TRBJ1-2	CAISESTGAGYTF	TGTGCCATCAGTGAATCAACAGGGGCTGGCTACACCTTC
.	.	TRBV12-3/TRBV12-4	TRBJ2-7	CASSVETRTDEQYF	TGTGCCAGCAGTGTTGAGACTAGGACCGACGAGCAGTACTTC
.	.	TRBV6-5	TRBJ2-7	CASSPSDGYEQYF	TGTGCCAGCAGTCCGTCGGACGGTTACGAGCAGTACTTC
.	.	TRBV20-1	TRBJ2-3	CSARVVPDTQYF	TGCAGTGCTAGAGTTGTCCCAGATACGCAGTATTTT
.	.	TRBV2	TRBJ2-3	CASSTRGDTQYF	TGTGCCAGCAGCACTAGAGGGGATACGCAGTATTTT
.	.	TRBV5-1	TRBJ1-1	CASCAGVGTEAFF	TGCGCCAGCTGTGCAGGGGTGGGCACTGAAGCTTTCTTT
.	.	TRBV21-1	TRBJ2-7	CASSNGGTGTVGQYF	TGTGCCAGCAGCAATGGGGGGACAGGGACGGTGGGGCAGTACTTC
.	.	TRBV6-1	TRBJ2-7	CASSREGRSSYEQYF	TGTGCCAGCAGTCGGGAAGGGCGCAGCTCCTACGAGCAGTACTTC
.	once	TRBV2	TRBJ2-7	CASSGRGHSSYEQYF	TGTGCCAGCAGTGGCCGGGGACACAGCTCCTACGAGCAGTACTTC
.	.	TRBV4-1	TRBJ2-7	CASSQDKSPYEQYF	TGCGCCAGCAGCCAAGATAAGAGCCCCTACGAGCAGTACTTC
.	.	TRBV5-1	TRBJ2-6	CAGSLVLSSGANVLTF	TGCGCCGGCAGCTTGGTTCTGAGCTCTGGGGCCAACGTCCTGACTTTC
.	few	TRBV7-9	TRBJ2-5	CASSRGTLRGTQYF	TGTGCCAGCAGCCGCGGGACACTCAGGGGGACCCAGTACTTC
TRBD2	few	TRBV12-3/TRBV12-4	TRBJ2-3	CASSFGLAVSTDTQYF	TGTGCCAGCAGTTTTGGACTAGCGGTTAGCACAGATACGCAGTATTTT
TRBD2	.	TRBV27	TRBJ2-7	CASSFYTSGARSYEQYF	TGTGCCAGCAGTTTCTATACTAGCGGGGCTCGCTCCTACGAGCAGTACTTC
.	.	TRBV20-1	TRBJ1-2	CSARDPGRGLGYTF	TGCAGTGCTAGAGATCCGGGCAGGGGTTTAGGCTACACCTTC
TRBD2	.	TRBV4-1	TRBJ2-5	CASSQDSGGAEETQYF	TGCGCCAGCAGCCAAGATAGCGGGGGGGCCGAGGAGACCCAGTACTTC
.	.	TRBV20-1	TRBJ2-3	CSAPSTGGAPSTDTQYF	TGCAGTGCTCCTTCGACTGGCGGGGCCCCTAGCACAGATACGCAGTATTTT
.	.	TRBV20-1	TRBJ2-3	CSARRPPADTQYF	TGCAGTGCTAGAAGGCCCCCGGCCGATACGCAGTATTTT
.	.	TRBV7-9	TRBJ2-1	CASSSGATSYNEQFF	TGTGCCAGCAGCTCCGGGGCCACCTCCTACAATGAGCAGTTCTTC
TRBD1	.	TRBV9	TRBJ1-1	CASSAWDRPNTEAFF	TGTGCCAGCAGCGCCTGGGACAGGCCGAACACTGAAGCTTTCTTT
.	.	TRBV7-9	TRBJ2-3	CASSLVVTDTQYF	TGTGCCAGCAGCTTAGTTGTCACAGATACGCAGTATTTT
TRBD2	.	TRBV10-2	TRBJ2-7	CASREAGGFSYEQYF	TGCGCCAGCAGGGAAGCGGGGGGGTTTTCCTACGAGCAGTACTTC